This T cell receptor beta chain was captured by sequencing in a study of radiotherapy plus CTLA-4 blockade in lung cancer. About the research overall: Objective responses were seen in around 19% of patients, disease control in roughly 30%. Overall study findings and caveats: Reports identified early blood T cell clone dynamics, with interferon-beta, as the best response predictor. Peripheral blood showed expansion of tumor-derived TCR clones after radiotherapy and ipilimumab.

Comments on this clone: Its target is not known.

Chemo-refractory metastatic non-small-cell lung cancer patients received focal radiation with ipilimumab CTLA-4 blockade. Profiled with immunoSEQ multiplex PCR; TCRdb holds only in-frame clones, not every one. Here the sample spans around 120,000 clones, just under 80% being singletons. V was cut by 3 bases and J by 6 bases, with 10 bases left in between. Germline V lookup: CDR1 SGHAT, CDR2 FQNNGV. The CDR3 loop spans 13 amino acids. This chain uses TRBV11-2 with TRBJ2-3; D remains ambiguous. The sequence was obtained from a human donor with non-small cell lung cancer who had a partial response to radiotherapy plus ipilimumab. Here the sequenced sample was peripheral blood, taken from a patient treated with radiotherapy plus ipilimumab. In DNA, the CDR3 is TGTGCCAGCAGCTTGGATATGAGGGATACGCAGTATTTT. It specifies CASSLDMRDTQYF.